A selection of T cell receptor beta chains follows, all from one sample in a study of blood T cell repertoires in COVID-19. Profiling relied on immunoSEQ multiplex PCR, and the TCRdb table lists in-frame clones only, not all of them. The sample has about 200,000 clones; 80% to 90% are singletons. The sample comprised PBMCs or T cells enriched from blood (not recorded which). The receptors stem from a woman aged 40-49 years with acute COVID-19. Each CDR3 is given without its conserved first and last residue. The order of the fields is CDR3 protein, CDR3 length, J gene, clone size, V gene. A row's size may be missing; if present it is once, few, many or a size class.

CDR3 protein: ATKQGQRDQPQH
CDR3 length: 12
J gene: TRBJ1-5
clone size: NA
V gene: TRBV27

CDR3 protein: ASSFSGQGSDGYT
CDR3 length: 13
J gene: TRBJ1-2
clone size: once
V gene: TRBV2

CDR3 protein: ATRGETAGELF
CDR3 length: 11
J gene: TRBJ2-2
clone size: NA
V gene: TRBV24-1

CDR3 protein: ASSPRTGSGTGELF
CDR3 length: 14
J gene: TRBJ2-2
clone size: NA
V gene: TRBV7-6

CDR3 protein: ASALSGFTEAF
CDR3 length: 11
J gene: TRBJ1-1
clone size: NA
V gene: TRBV19

CDR3 protein: ASSQDLGTGETEAF
CDR3 length: 14
J gene: TRBJ1-1
clone size: NA
V gene: TRBV4-3

CDR3 protein: ASRSGTDYGYT
CDR3 length: 11
J gene: TRBJ1-2
clone size: NA
V gene: TRBV28

CDR3 protein: ASSFEAGLGSEAF
CDR3 length: 13
J gene: TRBJ1-1
clone size: NA
V gene: TRBV19

CDR3 protein: ASSGGQGVWEKLF
CDR3 length: 13
J gene: TRBJ1-4
clone size: NA
V gene: TRBV28

CDR3 protein: ASSPRPSQGINQPQH
CDR3 length: 15
J gene: TRBJ1-5
clone size: NA
V gene: TRBV27

CDR3 protein: ASSYTGTRAYEQY
CDR3 length: 13
J gene: TRBJ2-7
clone size: few
V gene: TRBV7-9

CDR3 protein: ASSLTGSQPQH
CDR3 length: 11
J gene: TRBJ1-5
clone size: NA
V gene: TRBV7-9

CDR3 protein: ASSNRDVNGYT
CDR3 length: 11
J gene: TRBJ1-2
clone size: once
V gene: TRBV6-5

CDR3 protein: ASSPGLAGATQY
CDR3 length: 12
J gene: TRBJ2-5
clone size: NA
V gene: TRBV28

CDR3 protein: STPVSGSYNEQF
CDR3 length: 12
J gene: TRBJ2-1
clone size: NA
V gene: TRBV29-1

CDR3 protein: ATSDSGVGGETQY
CDR3 length: 13
J gene: TRBJ2-5
clone size: NA
V gene: TRBV24-1

CDR3 protein: ASSYQGGGNTEAF
CDR3 length: 13
J gene: TRBJ1-1
clone size: NA
V gene: TRBV7-2

CDR3 protein: ACPGGRGYEQY
CDR3 length: 11
J gene: TRBJ2-7
clone size: NA
V gene: TRBV30

CDR3 protein: ATSRVTGFGELF
CDR3 length: 12
J gene: TRBJ2-2
clone size: NA
V gene: TRBV15

CDR3 protein: SVGLASTNTGELF
CDR3 length: 13
J gene: TRBJ2-2
clone size: NA
V gene: TRBV29-1

CDR3 protein: ASSPIPRTGGLGVTEAF
CDR3 length: 17
J gene: TRBJ1-1
clone size: NA
V gene: TRBV7-6